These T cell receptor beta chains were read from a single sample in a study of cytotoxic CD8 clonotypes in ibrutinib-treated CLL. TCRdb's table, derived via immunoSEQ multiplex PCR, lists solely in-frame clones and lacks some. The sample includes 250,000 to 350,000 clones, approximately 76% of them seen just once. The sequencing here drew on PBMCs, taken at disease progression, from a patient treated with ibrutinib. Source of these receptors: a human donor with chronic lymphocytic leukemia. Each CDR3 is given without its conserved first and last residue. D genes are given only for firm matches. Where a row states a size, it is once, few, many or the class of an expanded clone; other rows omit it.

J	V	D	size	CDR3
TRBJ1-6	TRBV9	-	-	ASSAGTPYNSPLH
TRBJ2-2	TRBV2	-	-	ASSRTGNTGELF
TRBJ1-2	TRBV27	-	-	ASSPGRINYGYT
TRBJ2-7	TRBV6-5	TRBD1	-	ASSYLGQSYEQY
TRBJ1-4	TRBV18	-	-	ASSLLQGGTNEKLF
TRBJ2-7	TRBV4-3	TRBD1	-	ASSQGRTGHYEQY
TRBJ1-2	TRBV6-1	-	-	ASTLEEGFGYT
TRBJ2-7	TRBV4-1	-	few	ASSQGGLGAREQY
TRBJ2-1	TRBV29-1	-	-	SKTAGLINEQF
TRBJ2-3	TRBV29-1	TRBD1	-	SVETGRTDTQY
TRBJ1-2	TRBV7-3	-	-	ASSLPDLSLT
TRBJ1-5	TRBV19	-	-	ASSGLNSNQPQH
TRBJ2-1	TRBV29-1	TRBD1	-	SVEGQGASYNEQF
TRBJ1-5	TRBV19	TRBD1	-	ASSAQGAPSQPQH
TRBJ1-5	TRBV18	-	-	ASSPGFGYSNQPQH
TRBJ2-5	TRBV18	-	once	ASSRGATYQETQY
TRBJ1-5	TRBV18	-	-	ASSPTQGNNQPQH
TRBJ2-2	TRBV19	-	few	ASRPLRGEAPNTGELF
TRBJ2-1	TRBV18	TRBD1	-	ATNYGTGTYNEQF
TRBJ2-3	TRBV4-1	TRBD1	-	ASSQGYRDRVTDTQY
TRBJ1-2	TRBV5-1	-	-	ASSLPGYT
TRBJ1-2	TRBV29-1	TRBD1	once	SVVGTGFANYGYT
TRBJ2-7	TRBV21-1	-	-	ASSSPVVVGVSYEQY
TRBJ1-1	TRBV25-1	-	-	ASSEYHGLAF
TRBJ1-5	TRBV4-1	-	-	ASSQDPGRGDQPQH
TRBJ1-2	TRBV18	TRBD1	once	ASSPAGQLNYGYT
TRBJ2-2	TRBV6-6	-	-	ASSYSEGTGELF
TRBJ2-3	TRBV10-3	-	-	AISMKERSTDTQY
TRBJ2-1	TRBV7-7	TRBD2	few	ASSPRLAGGPVEQF
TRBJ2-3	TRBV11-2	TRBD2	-	ASRAGGLQDTQY
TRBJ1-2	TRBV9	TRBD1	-	ASSARTGPYGYT
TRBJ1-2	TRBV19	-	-	ASSLRDLGGYT
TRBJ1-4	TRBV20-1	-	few	SAWNEKLF
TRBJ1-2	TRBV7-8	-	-	ASSLGGSPEVGYT
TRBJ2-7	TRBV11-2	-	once	ASSLGPLEQY